The 27 T cell receptor beta chains in this list originate from one sample, sequenced in a study of control samples from healthy donors and cancer patients (dated by TCRdb to about 2020). The library was made by the immunoSEQ multiplex PCR assay. What TCRdb holds here is the immuneACCESS table cut down to in-frame rearrangements. Part of the clones is not present; checked against another copy, under half of the missing clones reflect an unresolved V gene, and the others are unexplained. For this sample the table gives 100,000 or so clones, of which 86% were detected only once. Roughly 1.2% of the sample is in the top ten clones. Source material: blood. The receptors come from a woman in her 50s in good health.

The chain couples TRBV6-2 or TRBV6-3 to TRBJ1-1; no firm D call. The V end lost 3 bases, the J end lost 1 base, and 6 bases lay between the germline ends. Germline CDR1 reads MNHEY; CDR2 reads SVGEGT. This CDR3 contains 13 residues. The CDR3 reads CASSYESNTEAFF. The CDR3 bases are TGTGCCAGCAGTTATGAGTCGAACACTGAAGCTTTCTTT.

This chain connects TRBV5-6 to TRBJ2-2, with 13 bases lining up with TRBD2. Germline V gene sequence: CDR1 SGHDT, CDR2 YYEEEE. CDR3 length: 17 residues. After removal of 4 bases from V and 1 base from J, the junction contained 4 bases not matched to a gene. In nucleotides, the CDR3 is TGTGCCAGCAGCCGTCGACTAGCGGGAGGGAACACCGGGGAGCTGTTTTTT. This translates into CASSRRLAGGNTGELFF.

The J gene is TRBJ2-5, the V gene TRBV4-3; D is undetermined. Germline lookup yields CDR1 LGHNA and CDR2 YSLEER. Trimming took 0 bases from V and 5 from J, leaving 19 bases between them. The CDR3 loop spans 17 amino acids. The CDR3 DNA follows: TGCGCCAGCAGCCAAGATATTTCCGTGGTCTCCCGGGAGACCCAGTACTTC. This encodes CASSQDISVVSRETQYF.

The chain carries TRBV19 and TRBJ1-1; no reliable D call. The CDR3 is 14 amino acids. CDR1 LNHDA and CDR2 SQIVND come from the germline V gene (reference sequence). The V end lost 3 bases, the J end lost 2 bases, and 10 bases lay between the germline ends. CDR3 in amino acids: CASSIGSVNTEAFF. In DNA form, the CDR3 reads TGTGCCAGTAGTATCGGCAGTGTCAACACTGAAGCTTTCTTT.

The genes are TRBV5-6 and TRBJ1-6; 9 bases match TRBD1. The V gene end was trimmed by 4 bases and the J gene end by 7 bases; junction bases not matched to a gene: 6. Germline V lookup: CDR1 SGHDT, CDR2 YYEEEE. The CDR3 covers 15 residues. CDR3 bases: TGTGCCAGCAGCCCCGGGACAGGGAGGAATTCACCCCTCCACTTT. Residues: CASSPGTGRNSPLHF.

V gene TRBV4-3 combines with J gene TRBJ2-1, with D possibly being TRBD1 (5 bases). The germline V gene encodes CDR1 LGHNA and CDR2 YSLEER. V lost 0 bases, J lost 11 bases, and 11 bases lay in between. CDR3 length equals 13 residues. CDR3 in DNA: TGCGCCAGCAGCCAAGATGGGCCAGGGCAGCAGTTCTTC. Translating it yields CASSQDGPGQQFF.

The V call is TRBV27, the J call TRBJ1-5; D not resolved. CDR3 length: 14 amino acids. Germline V lookup: CDR1 MNHEY, CDR2 SMNVEV (reference sequence). V lost 2 bases and J lost 10, with 15 bases in between. The CDR3 coding sequence is TGTGCCAGCAGTTTAGAGCCGGCGCTCGGTCCCCAGCATTTT. It yields the protein CASSLEPALGPQHF.

The rearrangement joins TRBV10-1 to TRBJ2-6; the match to TRBD2 covers 10 bases. Trimming at V came to 0 bases and at J to 0 bases, leaving 5 bases not matched to a gene. This CDR3 has 19 amino acids. From germline, CDR1 is WNHNN and CDR2 SYGVQD (reference sequence). DNA of the CDR3: TGCGCCAGCAGTGAGTCGAGAGCGGGGGGGGTCTCTGGGGCCAACGTCCTGACTTTC. Its translation: CASSESRAGGVSGANVLTF.

The chain has TRBV19 and TRBJ2-5; no firm D call. The CDR3 length is 16 residues. Trimming stripped 5 bases from V and 0 bases from J, with 16 bases between. Per the germline V gene, CDR1 is LNHDA and CDR2 is SQIVND (reference sequence). CDR3 sequence (DNA): TGTGCCAGTAGTCCTACTTCCAATCGGGACCAAGAGACCCAGTACTTC. Its protein is CASSPTSNRDQETQYF.

This chain joins TRBV5-6 and TRBJ2-3; 7 nucleotides agree with TRBD2. The CDR3 consists of 14 residues. J was trimmed by 4 bases and V by 2 bases; bases with no gene match: 4. Looked up from germline, CDR1 is SGHDT and CDR2 is YYEEEE. As DNA, the CDR3 is TGTGCCAGCAGCTTAGGGCTAGCGGCAGATACGCAGTATTTT. Encoded protein: CASSLGLAADTQYF.

J is TRBJ2-2 and V is TRBV9; 10 bases align to TRBD2. The CDR3 contains 19 residues. Trimming at V came to 4 bases and at J to 7 bases, leaving 19 bases not matched to a gene. CDR1 is SGDLS and CDR2 is YYNGEE in the germline V gene. The CDR3 DNA is TGTGCCAGCAGCCCTCATATTGGGGTAGGGACTAGCGACAGCGGGGAGCTGTTTTTT. It is translated as CASSPHIGVGTSDSGELFF.

CDR3 bases: TGTGCCAGCTCATTCGCAGCCCAAGGGATCAATTCACCCCTCCACTTT. This gives the protein CASSFAAQGINSPLHF. The chain has TRBV18 and TRBJ1-6; D not certain. V was trimmed by 5 bases and J by 7 bases, leaving 18 bases between them. CDR1 KGHSH and CDR2 LQKENI come from the germline V gene. This CDR3 is 16 amino acids long.

This clone has a single count. The V call is TRBV7-9, the J call TRBJ1-3; D not certain. This CDR3 comprises 16 residues. In germline, CDR1 is SEHNR, CDR2 FQNEAQ (reference sequence). V lost 2 bases to trimming and J lost 1 base, with 12 bases between them. The CDR3 reads CASSLHATHSGNTIYF. Written as DNA, the CDR3 is TGTGCCAGCAGCTTACATGCCACTCATTCTGGAAACACCATATATTTT.

This CDR3 is CASSYSPQGVPLHF. The DNA for the CDR3 is TGTGCCAGCAGTTACTCTCCGCAGGGGGTGCCCCTCCACTTT. The J gene is TRBJ1-6, the V gene TRBV6-6; 7 bases match TRBD1. Germline loops: CDR1 MNHNY, CDR2 SVGAGI (reference sequence). The V gene end was trimmed by 0 bases and the J gene end by 13 bases; junction bases not matched to a gene: 6. The CDR3 spans 14 residues.

This sequence joins TRBV7-3 and TRBJ2-1; D gene unclear. Germline CDR1 reads SGHTA; CDR2 reads FQGTGA. V lost 5 bases, J lost 5 bases, and 7 bases lay in between. The CDR3 covers 12 residues. CDR3 amino acids: CASSDIHNEQFF. CDR3 DNA: TGTGCCAGCAGCGATATACACAATGAGCAGTTCTTC.

The chain is built from TRBV7-9 and TRBJ1-3; D uncertain. The V end was cut by 1 base, the J end by 4 bases, with 8 bases between. CDR1 is SEHNR, CDR2 FQNEAQ, per germline (reference sequence). CDR3 length equals 14 residues. CDR3 amino acids: CASSLVGNGNTIYF. In DNA, the CDR3 is TGTGCCAGCAGCTTAGTAGGGAACGGAAACACCATATATTTT.

This clone was detected only once. The rearrangement joins TRBV7-9 to TRBJ2-1; 7 bases match TRBD2. Germline assignment: CDR1 SEHNR and CDR2 FQNEAQ (reference sequence). V shed 4 bases, J shed 4 bases, and the junction held 10 bases outside the gene matches. CDR3 length: 16 amino acids. CDR3 region: CASSWSELAAYNEQFF. Written as DNA, the CDR3 is TGTGCCAGCAGCTGGAGCGAGCTAGCGGCGTACAATGAGCAGTTCTTC.

The chain links TRBV9 to TRBJ1-1; 10 nucleotides line up with TRBD1. This CDR3 has 15 amino acids. Trimming cost V 2 bases and J 5 bases; bases outside gene matches: 6. The V gene's germline CDR1 is SGDLS and CDR2 YYNGEE. The DNA for the CDR3 is TGTGCCAGCAGCGTCAGAGGGACAGGGGAGACTGAAGCTTTCTTT. Amino acids: CASSVRGTGETEAFF.

The genes are TRBV9 and TRBJ1-2; 8 bases map to TRBD1. The V gene end was trimmed by 0 bases and the J gene end by 1 base; junction bases not matched to a gene: 5. Germline-derived CDR1 and CDR2 are SGDLS and YYNGEE. The length of the CDR3 is 16 residues. The CDR3 is CASSVDGTGLNYGYTF. The CDR3 coding sequence is TGTGCCAGCAGCGTAGACGGGACAGGTCTTAACTATGGCTACACCTTC.

This clone came up a few times. The chain is built from TRBV9 and TRBJ2-3, with a possible D match to TRBD2 (7 bases). CDR3 length: 16 amino acids. Trimming left V 3 bases short and J 1 base short, with 15 bases between. Germline CDR1 is SGDLS and CDR2 is YYNGEE. Here the CDR3 DNA reads TGTGCCAGCAGCGGCTCGCGGGGGCATGGCACAGATACGCAGTATTTT. It translates to CASSGSRGHGTDTQYF.

The chain uses TRBV7-2 and TRBJ1-5, with D maybe TRBD1 (6 bases). V was trimmed by 1 base and J by 7 bases, leaving 17 bases between them. This CDR3 spans 16 amino acids. Germline V lookup: CDR1 SGHTA, CDR2 FQGNSA. The CDR3 DNA sequence: TGTGCCAGCAGCTTAGTGGGTAGCAGGGGAGGACAGCCCCAGCATTTT. Amino acid sequence: CASSLVGSRGGQPQHF.

The CDR3 DNA follows: TGTGCCAGCAGTGGGACTAGCGGGGGTTTAGCCGAGCAGTACTTC. This codes for CASSGTSGGLAEQYF. The chain has TRBV2 and TRBJ2-7, with 13 nucleotides matching TRBD2. V lost 4 bases, J lost 6 bases, and 6 bases stayed unmatched. Germline loops: CDR1 SNHLY, CDR2 FYNNEI. The CDR3 length is 15 residues.

The table lists this clone with a count of one. A much larger clone lies one base from this, so it may be a read error. The chain recombines TRBV27 with TRBJ1-2, with no clear D. The germline V gene has CDR1 MNHEY and CDR2 SMNVEV (reference sequence). This CDR3 is built from 13 residues. For the CDR3, the DNA is TGTACCAGCAGTTTTTCCCCAGGTTATGGCTACACCTTC. Protein product: CTSSFSPGYGYTF.

V and J are TRBV7-3 and TRBJ2-2, with a weak D call TRBD1 (6 bases). The germline V and J ends were trimmed by 2 bases and 6 bases, with 19 bases remaining between them. CDR1 is SGHTA, CDR2 FQGTGA, per germline. The CDR3 is made up of 17 amino acids. CDR3 DNA: TGTGCCAGCAGCTTACCCCTACGACAGGTGAGATCCGGGGAGCTGTTTTTT. Translating it yields CASSLPLRQVRSGELFF.

V gene TRBV7-9 combines with J gene TRBJ2-5; 8 bases are shared with TRBD2. The germline V gene encodes CDR1 SEHNR and CDR2 FQNEAQ (reference sequence). CDR3 size: 15 residues. After removal of 0 bases from V and 4 bases from J, the junction contained 4 bases not matched to a gene. The CDR3 loop reads CASSLATGGGETQYF. In DNA, the CDR3 is TGTGCCAGCAGCTTAGCCACCGGGGGGGGAGAGACCCAGTACTTC.

The chain links TRBV24-1 to TRBJ2-2; 8 bases are a match to TRBD2. The CDR3 totals 17 residues. V lost 4 bases to trimming and J lost 6 bases; unmatched junction nucleotides: 12. Germline V gene sequence: CDR1 KGHDR, CDR2 SFDVKD. CDR3 region: CATSEPRGGLGAGELFF. The CDR3 bases are TGTGCCACCAGTGAGCCCCGGGGGGGGCTCGGGGCCGGGGAGCTGTTTTTT.

The chain links TRBV28 to TRBJ2-4; D call uncertain. This CDR3 spans 14 amino acids. Germline CDR1 MDHEN, CDR2 SYDVKM. Trimming left V 2 bases short and J 8 bases short, with 13 bases between. In nucleotides, the CDR3 is TGTGCCAGCAGTTTACAAGGCCGGTCGGACATTCAGTACTTC. It codes for CASSLQGRSDIQYF.